This TCR beta chain was recorded in a study of T cells in Graves' hyperthyroidism and ophthalmopathy (dated by TCRdb to the late 2010s). About the study as a whole: Peripheral blood was collected at initial diagnosis, before any treatment. TCR V-J signatures able to tell the groups apart were searched for in a discovery cohort of 90 to 100 patients, of whom roughly 42 had Graves' ophthalmopathy and roughly 58 had stable Graves' hyperthyroidism. Prospective prediction of ophthalmopathy was tested in an independent validation cohort consisting of some 19 hyperthyroidism patients and 17 patients who later progressed to ophthalmopathy. The 85 to 100 discovery patients were randomly split 7:3 into training and test sets. The study also compared thyroid tissue and blood T-cell repertoires from five or six Graves' hyperthyroidism patients. After sampling, hyperthyroidism patients received methimazole starting at 30 mg daily, and ophthalmopathy patients received high-dose intravenous methylprednisolone. The paper reports TCR Vbeta CDR3 sequencing of roughly 140 peripheral blood samples: under 45 ophthalmopathy, fewer than 85 hyperthyroidism and approximately 17 progressor patients. On the study overall, not on this receptor specifically: A model built on a 13 V-J signature distinguished ophthalmopathy from stable hyperthyroidism, reaching about 89% sensitivity and 81.08% specificity in cross-validation and 80%/75% in testing. Most expanded thyroid clonotypes (frequency above 0.001) were also detected in blood, suggesting blood repertoires may reflect thyroid immune responses. In validation, the model predicted progression to ophthalmopathy with 60% to 71% sensitivity and around 72% specificity, a median of around six months before onset. No statistical method was used to fix the sample size in advance, and group allocation was not hidden from the investigators.

The TCR beta CDR3 regions were amplified from RNA transcripts. A first-round RT-PCR of the TCR CDR3 used the HTBI primer set with the Qiagen OneStep RT-PCR kit. Libraries were constructed in a second round of multiplex PCR, after which size selection and purification were performed. Sequencing of the libraries was done on an Illumina HiSeq2000 using paired-end 100 bp reads. From the authors' description of their analysis: SOAPnuke was used to process the raw data, with reads discarded if the reads contained adapters or uncalled bases, had a mean Phred below 15, or lacked an exact constant-primer or identifier match. COPE v1.2.5 was used to merge the high-quality paired reads, and each unique nucleotide sequence was defined as a clonotype. Clonotypes were aligned to IMGT TRBV, TRBD and TRBJ reference segments using MiTCR v1.1. Analysis was restricted to V-J combinations with a frequency above 0.0001, which covered roughly 99% of repertoires. A TCS score was defined as the ratio of F50 (clonal expansion) to E x V (chaos), with BLOSUM62-based TCRdist applied between CDR3 peptides within each V-J. Welch's t-statistics and random forest reduced roughly 530 V-J features to roughly 13, which were used in a naive Bayes classifier (R e1071). The similarity between thyroid and blood repertoires was quantified using the Morisita-Horn index. TCRdb reprocessing: public reads trimmed at Q25 with fastp, clones called with MiXCR, in-frame beta chains kept. Each CDR3 protein appears once, grouped with its most common genes and DNA. These V and J calls are TCRdb output, not the study's own analysis. In this sample the table shows hundreds of thousands of distinct CDR3 sequences, approximately 15% of which occur a single time. Jointly, the top ten make up around 4.5% of the sample.

Ophthalmopathy patients had moderately to severely active disease, with a Clinical Activity Score of 3 or more, a NOSPECS grade of 4 or more, and a disease duration of less than 3 months. The study excluded patients with uncontrolled infections, other autoimmune diseases, pregnancy or lactation. Clinical symptoms, serum thyroxine and TRAb, thyroid ultrasound, and orbital computed tomography formed the basis for the diagnoses. PBMCs were isolated from more than 9 ml of fresh peripheral blood by Ficoll-Paque density gradient centrifugation. Total RNA was extracted with Trizol reagent, and quality was checked on an Agilent 2100 Bioanalyzer. CDR1 and CDR2, per the germline V gene, are SGDLS and YYNGEE. V gives up 1 base and J gives up 4 bases, and the segment between their germline ends measures 9 bases. There are 13 amino acids in the CDR3, from cysteine to phenylalanine inclusive. Only the CDR3 region is kept as DNA, spanning 39 bases read in frame from base 1.

This clonotype was counted at least ten times. Its target antigen remains unknown. The sample holds no much larger clone one base away, and base qualities are not on file. Recombination connected TRBV9 to TRBJ2-7; no D gene call is confident. The sample comprised blood. This receptor was identified in a woman aged 40 to 50 with Graves' ophthalmopathy. The CDR3 region: CASSVRVRYEQYF. Here is the DNA: TGTGCCAGCAGCGTAAGGGTCAGATACGAGCAGTACTTC.